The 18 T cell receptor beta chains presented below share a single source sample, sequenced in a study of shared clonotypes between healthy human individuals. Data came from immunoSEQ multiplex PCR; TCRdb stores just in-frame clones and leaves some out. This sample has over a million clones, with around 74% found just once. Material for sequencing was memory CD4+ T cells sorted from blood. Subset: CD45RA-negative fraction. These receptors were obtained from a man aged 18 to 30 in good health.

Here the CDR3 reads CASSLGGAYNEQFF. The CDR3 DNA reads as TGTGCCAGCAGTTTAGGGGGGGCCTACAATGAGCAGTTCTTC. V is TRBV28 and J is TRBJ2-1; 7 bases are shared with TRBD2. CDR3 length: 14 amino acids. The V gene end was trimmed by 2 bases and the J gene end by 2 bases; junction bases not matched to a gene: 0. Germline V CDR1 and CDR2: MDHEN, SYDVKM.

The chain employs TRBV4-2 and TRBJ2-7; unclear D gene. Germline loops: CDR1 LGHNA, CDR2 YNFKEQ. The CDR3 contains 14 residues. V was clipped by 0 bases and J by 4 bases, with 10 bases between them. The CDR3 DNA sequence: TGTGCCAGCAGCCAAGACGAGCCACCTTACGAGCAGTACTTC. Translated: CASSQDEPPYEQYF.

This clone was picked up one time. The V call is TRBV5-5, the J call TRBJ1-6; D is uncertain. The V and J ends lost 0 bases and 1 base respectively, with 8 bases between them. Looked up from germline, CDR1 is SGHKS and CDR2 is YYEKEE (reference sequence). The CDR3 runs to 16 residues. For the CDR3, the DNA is TGTGCCAGCAGCTTGGGGGCACAGTCCTATAATTCACCCCTCCACTTT. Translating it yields CASSLGAQSYNSPLHF.

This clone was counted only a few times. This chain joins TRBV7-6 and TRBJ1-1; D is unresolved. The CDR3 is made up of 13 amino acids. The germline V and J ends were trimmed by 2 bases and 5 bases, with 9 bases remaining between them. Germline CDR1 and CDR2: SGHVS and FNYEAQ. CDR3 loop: CASSLRFGTEAFF. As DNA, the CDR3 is TGTGCCAGCAGCTTAAGATTCGGGACTGAAGCTTTCTTT.

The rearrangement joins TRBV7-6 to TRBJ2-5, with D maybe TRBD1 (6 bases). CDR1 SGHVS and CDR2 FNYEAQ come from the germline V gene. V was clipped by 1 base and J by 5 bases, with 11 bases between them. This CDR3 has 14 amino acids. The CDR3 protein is CASSLVQGPETQYF. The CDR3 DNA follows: TGTGCCAGCAGCTTAGTACAGGGCCCTGAGACCCAGTACTTC.

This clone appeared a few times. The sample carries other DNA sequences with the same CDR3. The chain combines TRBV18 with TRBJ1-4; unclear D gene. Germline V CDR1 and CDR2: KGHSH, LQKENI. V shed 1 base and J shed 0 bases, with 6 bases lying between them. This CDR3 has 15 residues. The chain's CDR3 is CASSPRAATNEKLFF. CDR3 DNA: TGTGCCAGCTCACCACGGGCAGCAACTAATGAAAAACTGTTTTTT.

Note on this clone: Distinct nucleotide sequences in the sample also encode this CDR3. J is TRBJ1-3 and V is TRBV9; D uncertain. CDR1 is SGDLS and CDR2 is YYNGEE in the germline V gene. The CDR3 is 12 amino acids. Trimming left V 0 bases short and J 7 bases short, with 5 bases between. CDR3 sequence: CASSVGGNTIYF. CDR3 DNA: TGTGCCAGCAGCGTAGGTGGTAACACCATATATTTT.

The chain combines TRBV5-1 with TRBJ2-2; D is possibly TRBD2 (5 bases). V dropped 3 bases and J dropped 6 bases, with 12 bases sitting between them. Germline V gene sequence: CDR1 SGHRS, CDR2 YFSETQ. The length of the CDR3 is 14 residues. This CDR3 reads CASSSLAQSGELFF. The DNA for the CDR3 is TGCGCCAGCAGCTCGTTAGCGCAATCCGGGGAGCTGTTTTTT.

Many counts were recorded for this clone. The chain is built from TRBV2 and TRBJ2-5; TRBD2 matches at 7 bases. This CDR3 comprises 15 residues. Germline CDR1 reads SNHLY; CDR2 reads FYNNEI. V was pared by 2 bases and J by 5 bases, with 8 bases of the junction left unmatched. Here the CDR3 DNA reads TGTGCCAGCAGTGAACAGGGCGGGAGAGGGGAGACCCAGTACTTC. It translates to CASSEQGGRGETQYF. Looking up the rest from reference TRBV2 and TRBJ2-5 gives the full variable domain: EPEVTQTPSHQVTQMGQEVILRCVPISNHLYFYWYRQILGQKVEFLVSFYNNEISEKSEIFDDQFSVERPDGSNFTLKIRSTKLEDSAMYFCASSEQGGRGETQYFGPGTRLLVL.

The CDR3 bases are TGTGCCAGCAGCTTATATGTGTACGGTGGAGAGCAGTACTTC. It specifies CASSLYVYGGEQYF. The chain couples TRBV7-2 to TRBJ2-7; D remains ambiguous. Trimming cost V 2 bases and J 7 bases, with 15 bases left between them. This CDR3 is 14 amino acids long. CDR1 and CDR2 (germline): SGHTA, FQGNSA.

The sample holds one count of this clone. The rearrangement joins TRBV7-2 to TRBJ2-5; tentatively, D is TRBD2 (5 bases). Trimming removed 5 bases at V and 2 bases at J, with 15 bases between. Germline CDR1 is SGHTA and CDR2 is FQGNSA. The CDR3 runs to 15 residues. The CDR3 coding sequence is TGTGCCAGCAGCGGCGGACGGCGGACTCAAGAGACCCAGTACTTC. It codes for CASSGGRRTQETQYF. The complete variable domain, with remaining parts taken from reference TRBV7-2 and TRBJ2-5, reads GAGVSQSPSNKVTEKGKDVELRCDPISGHTALYWYRQSLGQGLEFLIYFQGNSAPDKSGLPSDRFSAERTGGSVSTLTIQRTQQEDSAVYLCASSGGRRTQETQYFGPGTRLLVL.

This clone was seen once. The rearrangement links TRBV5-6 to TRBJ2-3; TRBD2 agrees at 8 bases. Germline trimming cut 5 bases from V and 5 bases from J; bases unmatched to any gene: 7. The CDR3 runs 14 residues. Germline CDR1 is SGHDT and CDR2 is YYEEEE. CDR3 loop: CASSYSGSGDTQYF. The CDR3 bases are TGTGCCAGCAGTTACAGCGGGAGTGGAGATACGCAGTATTTT.

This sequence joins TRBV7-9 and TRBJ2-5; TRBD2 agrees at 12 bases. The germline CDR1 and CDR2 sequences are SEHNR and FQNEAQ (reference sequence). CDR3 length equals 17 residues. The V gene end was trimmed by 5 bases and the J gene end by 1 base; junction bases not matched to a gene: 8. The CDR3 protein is CASSLPGTSGFQETQYF. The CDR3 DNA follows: TGTGCCAGCAGCCTCCCCGGGACTAGCGGGTTCCAAGAGACCCAGTACTTC.

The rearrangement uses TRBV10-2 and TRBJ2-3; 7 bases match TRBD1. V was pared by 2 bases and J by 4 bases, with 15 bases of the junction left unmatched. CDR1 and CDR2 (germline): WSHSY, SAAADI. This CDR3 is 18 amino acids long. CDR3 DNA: TGCGCCAGCAGTGAGATTATGGGACAGCTCAATCGCCCAGATACGCAGTATTTT. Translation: CASSEIMGQLNRPDTQYF.

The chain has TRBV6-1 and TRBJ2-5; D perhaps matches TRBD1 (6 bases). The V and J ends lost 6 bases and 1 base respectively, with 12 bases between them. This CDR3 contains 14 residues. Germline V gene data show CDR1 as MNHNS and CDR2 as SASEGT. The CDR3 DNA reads TGTGCCAGCAGCACTACAGGGAGCCAAGAGACCCAGTACTTC. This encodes CASSTTGSQETQYF.

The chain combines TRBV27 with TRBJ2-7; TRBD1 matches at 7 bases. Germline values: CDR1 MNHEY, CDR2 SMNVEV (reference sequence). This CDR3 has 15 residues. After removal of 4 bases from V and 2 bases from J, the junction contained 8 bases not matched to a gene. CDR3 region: CASSSARQGTYEQYF. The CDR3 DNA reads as TGTGCCAGCAGTTCCGCACGACAGGGAACCTACGAGCAGTACTTC.

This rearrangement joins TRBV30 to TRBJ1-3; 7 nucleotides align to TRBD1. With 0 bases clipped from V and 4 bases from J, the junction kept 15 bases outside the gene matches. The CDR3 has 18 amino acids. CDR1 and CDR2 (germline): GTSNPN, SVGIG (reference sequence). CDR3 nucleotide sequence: TGTGCCTGGAGTGTACAGGGGATCCAGGGATGGGGAGGAAACACCATATATTTT. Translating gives CAWSVQGIQGWGGNTIYF.

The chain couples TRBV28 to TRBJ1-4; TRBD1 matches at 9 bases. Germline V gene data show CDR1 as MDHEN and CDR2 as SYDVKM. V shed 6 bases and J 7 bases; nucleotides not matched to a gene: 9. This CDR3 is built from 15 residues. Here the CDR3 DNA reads TGTGCCAGCAGAAGACAGGGGGTTGCCACTGAAAAACTGTTTTTT. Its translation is CASRRQGVATEKLFF. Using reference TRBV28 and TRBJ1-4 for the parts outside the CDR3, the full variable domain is DVKVTQSSRYLVKRTGEKVFLECVQDMDHENMFWYRQDPGLGLRLIYFSYDVKMKEKGDIPEGYSVSREKKERFSLILESASTNQTSMYLCASRRQGVATEKLFFGSGTQLSVL.